Presented here are 32 T cell receptor beta chains from one specimen sequenced in a study of T cells after yellow fever vaccination (dated by TCRdb to 2018 to 2020). This specimen's treatment or condition label, per the study, means: live attenuated yellow fever vaccine strain. Library prep was done by 5' RACE. TCRdb shows the sequencer as Illumina HiSeq 2500. TCRdb reanalyzed the raw reads on its own, using fastp at Q25 for trimming and MiXCR for clone calling, and kept in-frame beta chains. All rows with the same CDR3 protein become a single entry with the most common DNA and genes. The sample table records 300,000 to 450,000 distinct CDR3 sequences; roughly 8% of these occur just once. The biggest ten clones account for 17% of the sample. The source was PBMCs, collected 45 days after the first yellow fever vaccination. Source of these receptors: a man aged 18 to 35 who received the YFV17D yellow fever vaccine.

The J gene is TRBJ2-5, the V gene TRBV2; TRBD1 is a possible D gene (5 bases). The CDR3 extends over 14 amino acids. V gave up 5 bases and J gave up 0 bases, with 10 bases separating them. Germline V gene lookup returns CDR1 SNHLY and CDR2 FYNNEI. The CDR3 region is CASSTARDQETQYF. For the CDR3, the DNA is TGTGCCAGCAGTACCGCCAGGGACCAAGAGACCCAGTACTTC. The variable domain in full, with the rest retrieved from reference TRBV2 and TRBJ2-5, is EPEVTQTPSHQVTQMGQEVILRCVPISNHLYFYWYRQILGQKVEFLVSFYNNEISEKSEIFDDQFSVERPDGSNFTLKIRSTKLEDSAMYFCASSTARDQETQYFGPGTRLLVL.

The chain combines TRBV7-2 with TRBJ1-1; D unclear. Trimming pared 1 base from V and 3 bases from J, leaving 9 bases between. This CDR3 has 14 residues. The germline V gene encodes CDR1 SGHTA and CDR2 FQGNSA. The CDR3, as DNA: TGTGCCAGCAGCTTAGATAGGAGCTACACTGAAGCTTTCTTT. Its translation is CASSLDRSYTEAFF. Using reference TRBV7-2 and TRBJ1-1 for the parts outside the CDR3, the full variable domain is GAGVSQSPSNKVTEKGKDVELRCDPISGHTALYWYRQSLGQGLEFLIYFQGNSAPDKSGLPSDRFSAERTGGSVSTLTIQRTQQEDSAVYLCASSLDRSYTEAFFGQGTRLTVV.

V and J are TRBV28 and TRBJ2-3, with 9 bases matching TRBD2. Losses at the gene ends were 5 bases for V and 2 bases for J; bases not matched to a gene: 11. The CDR3 extends over 17 amino acids. The germline V gene has CDR1 MDHEN and CDR2 SYDVKM. DNA for the CDR3: TGTGCCAGCAGTCCCACTTATTCGGGACTAGCCACAGATACGCAGTATTTT. Its protein product is CASSPTYSGLATDTQYF.

A few counts support this clonotype. The chain recombines TRBV5-6 with TRBJ1-3; D call uncertain. The CDR3 has 14 amino acids. The V end lost 3 bases, the J end lost 0 bases, and 7 bases lay between the germline ends. CDR1 and CDR2 from the germline V gene are SGHDT and YYEEEE. CDR3 DNA sequence: TGTGCCAGCAGCTCCTACTACTCTGGAAACACCATATATTTT. Protein sequence: CASSSYYSGNTIYF.

This clonotype came up a few times. The rearrangement links TRBV7-6 to TRBJ1-2; D is perhaps TRBD1 (6 bases). Trimming pared 5 bases from V and 5 bases from J, leaving 18 bases between. CDR3 length: 15 residues. Germline assignment: CDR1 SGHVS and CDR2 FNYEAQ. The CDR3 DNA sequence: TGTGCCAGCAGCGATCGGGCCCGGGGGCAGTATGGCTACACCTTC. Residues: CASSDRARGQYGYTF.

The chain has TRBV18 and TRBJ2-7; D is unresolved. Germline lookup yields CDR1 KGHSH and CDR2 LQKENI. V was clipped by 5 bases and J by 6 bases, with 8 bases between them. CDR3 length: 11 amino acids. The CDR3 DNA reads TGTGCCAGCTCAATATCAGGCGAGCAGTACTTC. Residues: CASSISGEQYF.

The chain links TRBV9 to TRBJ2-7, with unresolved D. The CDR3 runs 12 residues. CDR1 is SGDLS, CDR2 YYNGEE, per germline. The V end was cut by 4 bases, the J end by 3 bases, with 8 bases between. This CDR3 is CASSQDGYEQYF. The CDR3 bases are TGTGCCAGCAGCCAGGACGGCTACGAGCAGTACTTC.

This clonotype was recorded a few times. The V gene is TRBV4-3, the J gene TRBJ2-3; D call uncertain. Trimming shortened V by 0 bases and J by 0 bases, and 10 bases separated the two germline ends. CDR1 and CDR2 (germline): LGHNA, YSLEER. This CDR3 contains 16 residues. The CDR3 region has the DNA TGCGCCAGCAGCCAAGAGGACGGATCTAGCACAGATACGCAGTATTTT. This codes for CASSQEDGSSTDTQYF.

This chain connects TRBV6-2 or TRBV6-3 to TRBJ1-5; a possible D gene is TRBD1 (6 bases). Germline V lookup: CDR1 MNHEY, CDR2 SVGEGT. Trimming took 6 bases from V and 5 from J, leaving 14 bases between them. This CDR3 is built from 14 residues. The CDR3 nucleotides are TGTGCCAGCAGCTCCCAGGGGTCTTATCAGCCCCAGCATTTT. This translates into CASSSQGSYQPQHF.

This clonotype was counted between two and nine times. The genes are TRBV4-3 and TRBJ2-4; D might be TRBD1 or TRBD2, each matching 5 bases. V was shortened by 3 bases and J by 7 bases, with 19 bases between the two germline ends. Looked up from germline, CDR1 is LGHNA and CDR2 is YSLEER. The CDR3 totals 16 residues. CDR3 coding DNA: TGCGCCAGCAGCCAGGGGACCGCGGTCGTCGGTAACATTCAGTACTTC. It translates to CASSQGTAVVGNIQYF.

The V gene is TRBV7-2, the J gene TRBJ2-1, with 9 bases matching TRBD1. V lost 1 base, J lost 9 bases, and 7 bases stayed unmatched. The CDR3 is made up of 15 amino acids. CDR1 is SGHTA, CDR2 FQGNSA, per germline. The CDR3 nucleotides are TGTGCCAGCAGCTTAGGAGGGACAGGGTATCGTGAGCAGTTCTTC. Translated, it gives CASSLGGTGYREQFF.

This clonotype was seen a few times. The DNA for the CDR3 is TGTGCCATACGGGACCGCTCGAGCACAGATACGCAGTATTTT. This translates into CAIRDRSSTDTQYF. The V call is TRBV28, the J call TRBJ2-3; D is tentatively TRBD1 or TRBD2 (5 bases each). The V end lost 10 bases, the J end lost 0 bases, and 14 bases lay between the germline ends. The CDR3 has 14 residues. The germline gives CDR1 MDHEN, CDR2 SYDVKM.

V gene TRBV4-1 combines with J gene TRBJ1-5; a weak D match, TRBD1 (5 bases). Trimming removed 4 bases from V and 3 bases from J, with 13 bases in between. CDR1 and CDR2 from the germline V gene are MGHRA and YSYEKL. This CDR3 contains 15 residues. For the CDR3, the DNA is TGCGCCAGCAGCCTGAGGGACGGGGACAATCAGCCCCAGCATTTT. Encoded protein: CASSLRDGDNQPQHF.

The chain has TRBV18 and TRBJ2-3, with D perhaps TRBD2 (6 bases). Trimming stripped 3 bases from V and 3 bases from J, with 13 bases between. CDR3 length equals 15 residues. Germline V gives CDR1 KGHSH, CDR2 LQKENI. In DNA form, the CDR3 reads TGTGCCAGCTCACCCAACACGGGGACTACAGATACGCAGTATTTT. Translated, it gives CASSPNTGTTDTQYF.

V usage is TRBV6-1 and J usage is TRBJ2-5, with 8 bases identical to TRBD2. Germline V lookup: CDR1 MNHNS, CDR2 SASEGT. Trimming cost V 6 bases and J 1 base; bases outside gene matches: 10. The CDR3 runs to 16 residues. CDR3 loop: CASSPATAGGQETQYF. The CDR3 nucleotides read TGTGCCAGCAGCCCAGCAACGGCGGGGGGCCAAGAGACCCAGTACTTC.

Only a few counts were recorded for this clonotype. This rearrangement joins TRBV5-1 to TRBJ1-1; D perhaps matches TRBD1 (5 bases). The V end was cut by 5 bases, the J end by 5 bases, with 13 bases between. This CDR3 is 13 amino acids long. Germline CDR1 and CDR2: SGHRS and YFSETQ. The CDR3 region has the DNA TGCGCCAGCAGATCTGGGGCTCGGACTGAAGCTTTCTTT. Translating it yields CASRSGARTEAFF.

The rearrangement joins TRBV20-1 to TRBJ1-5; D is undetermined. The CDR3 totals 14 residues. Between the trimmed V and J ends, which lost 4 bases and 0 bases, there was a span of 10 bases. CDR1 DFQATT and CDR2 SNEGSKA come from the germline V gene (reference sequence). CDR3 sequence reads: CSAMSPHSNQPQHF. The DNA for the CDR3 is TGCAGTGCTATGTCCCCACATAGCAATCAGCCCCAGCATTTT.

V usage is TRBV28 and J usage is TRBJ1-1; D possibly corresponds to TRBD1 (5 bases). The CDR3 is made up of 13 amino acids. Germline CDR1 and CDR2: MDHEN and SYDVKM. Between the trimmed V and J ends, which lost 7 bases and 1 base, there was a span of 10 bases. The CDR3 here is CASIITGNTEAFF. The CDR3 region has the DNA TGTGCCAGCATCATAACAGGGAACACTGAAGCTTTCTTT.

This clonotype has more than one count but fewer than ten. V usage is TRBV7-9 and J usage is TRBJ1-1; 8 bases agree with TRBD1. This CDR3 has 19 amino acids. V lost 3 bases, J lost 0 bases, and 15 bases stayed unmatched. The germline CDR1 and CDR2 sequences are SEHNR and FQNEAQ (reference sequence). In nucleotides, the CDR3 is TGTGCCAGCAGCTTCATTATATGGGGGACAGGTCGAGTGAACACTGAAGCTTTCTTT. Translating gives CASSFIIWGTGRVNTEAFF.

The chain carries TRBV27 and TRBJ1-1, with D unclear. This CDR3 comprises 13 residues. Germline lookup yields CDR1 MNHEY and CDR2 SMNVEV (reference sequence). The V end was cut by 2 bases, the J end by 1 base, with 5 bases between. The CDR3: CASSLMKNTEAFF. Written as DNA, the CDR3 is TGTGCCAGCAGTTTAATGAAGAACACTGAAGCTTTCTTT.

This clonotype was found many times. The V and J genes are TRBV10-3 and TRBJ1-5, with D hard to call. CDR1 ENHRY and CDR2 SYGVKD come from the germline V gene. This CDR3 contains 13 residues. V was pared by 2 bases and J by 6 bases, with 8 bases between. The CDR3 here is CAISEMSGQPQHF. CDR3 DNA sequence: TGTGCCATCAGTGAGATGTCAGGTCAGCCCCAGCATTTT.

This chain uses TRBV10-2 with TRBJ2-1, with TRBD2 matching 10 bases. The V and J ends lost 6 bases and 4 bases, in that order; junction bases with no gene match: 15. The CDR3 is 18 residues long. CDR1 is WSHSY, CDR2 SAAADI, per germline. Here the CDR3 reads CASRAILAGGPIYNEQFF. Written as DNA, the CDR3 is TGCGCCAGCAGAGCGATTTTAGCGGGGGGCCCTATTTACAATGAGCAGTTCTTC.

This clonotype was observed a few times. The chain carries TRBV20-1 and TRBJ1-1; no clear D gene. CDR1 is DFQATT and CDR2 is SNEGSKA in the germline V gene (reference sequence). This CDR3 region has 14 residues. Trimming cost V 0 bases and J 0 bases, with 8 bases left between them. The CDR3 loop reads CSARELGLNTEAFF. The CDR3 DNA reads as TGCAGTGCTAGAGAGTTAGGACTGAACACTGAAGCTTTCTTT.

There are many counts of this clonotype. This clone may be a read error of a much larger clone one base away. This chain connects TRBV9 to TRBJ2-5, with D maybe TRBD1 (5 bases). V lost 0 bases, J lost 5 bases, and 5 bases lay in between. Germline CDR1 reads SGDLS; CDR2 reads YYNGEE. This CDR3 is built from 12 residues. The CDR3 sequence is CASSVEGETQYF. CDR3 nucleotide sequence: TGTGCCAGCAGCGTAGAGGGGGAGACCCAGTACTTC.

Regarding this clonotype: A much more abundant neighbour one base away suggests this may be a read error. The chain uses TRBV18 and TRBJ2-1, with D perhaps TRBD1 (8 bases). Looked up from germline, CDR1 is KGHSH and CDR2 is LQKENI. CDR3 length equals 14 residues. V lost 7 bases, J lost 7 bases, and 17 bases lay in between. The CDR3 loop is CASLSGQGGNEQFF. The CDR3 DNA reads as TGTGCCAGCTTATCCGGACAGGGAGGGAATGAGCAGTTCTTC.

A note on this clonotype: The junction differs from germline at one of its ends, possibly a read error. The chain links TRBV6-2 or TRBV6-3 to TRBJ1-2; no definite D call. CDR3 length: 11 amino acids. In germline, CDR1 is MNHEY, CDR2 SVGEGT. CDR3 DNA sequence: TGTGCCAGCGCGAGCCACACCACTCAGTTATTC. Translating gives CASASHTTQLF.

The CDR3 nucleotides are TGTGCTACTCCCTCATCCGGGGGCCCTACCTCCTACAATGAGCAGTTCTTC. Protein product: CATPSSGGPTSYNEQFF. The chain links TRBV11-1 to TRBJ2-1; TRBD1 or TRBD2 may be the D gene (6 bases each). From germline, CDR1 is SGHAT and CDR2 FQDESV (reference sequence). The CDR3 totals 17 residues.

This clonotype has only a few counts. The rearrangement joins TRBV20-1 to TRBJ2-7; 7 bases line up with TRBD1. V gave up 6 bases and J gave up 3 bases; unmatched junction bases: 2. The length of the CDR3 is 11 residues. Germline CDR1 DFQATT, CDR2 SNEGSKA (reference sequence). The CDR3 sequence is CSAGTDYEQYV. The CDR3 nucleotides read TGCAGTGCCGGGACAGACTACGAGCAGTACGTC.

The V and J genes are TRBV5-4 and TRBJ1-6; the D is unclear. The CDR3 has 14 amino acids. Germline lookup yields CDR1 SGHNT and CDR2 YYREEE (reference sequence). The V and J ends lost 3 bases and 5 bases respectively, with 9 bases between them. DNA of the CDR3: TGTGCCAGCAGCTCACACGTTAATAATTCACCCCTCCACTTT. This gives the protein CASSSHVNNSPLHF.

This clonotype was picked up a small number of times. The rearrangement joins TRBV18 to TRBJ1-4; 7 positions agree with TRBD1. The V segment lost 6 bases and the J segment 15 bases; nucleotides outside the gene matches: 10. The length of the CDR3 is 12 residues. Germline V gives CDR1 KGHSH, CDR2 LQKENI. The DNA for the CDR3 is TGTGCCAGCTCCTCATACAGGGGAGAGGTGTTTTTT. It specifies CASSSYRGEVFF.

The table lists this clonotype with a few counts. This chain uses TRBV2 with TRBJ1-6, with unresolved D. The CDR3 covers 14 residues. Germline V gene sequence: CDR1 SNHLY, CDR2 FYNNEI. V lost 5 bases, J lost 5 bases, and 10 bases lay in between. CDR3 amino acids: CASSQTENNSPLHF. The CDR3 nucleotides are TGTGCCAGCAGTCAAACAGAGAATAATTCACCCCTCCACTTT.

This clonotype was found a few times. The chain has TRBV7-2 and TRBJ2-2, with D possibly matching TRBD2 (6 bases). Germline V lookup: CDR1 SGHTA, CDR2 FQGNSA. CDR3 length: 14 residues. Trimming took 5 bases from V and 7 from J, leaving 14 bases between them. The CDR3 bases are TGTGCCAGCAGCCCCCGGGACTCCGGCGGGGAGCTGTTTTTT. Translated, it gives CASSPRDSGGELFF.